These 32 T cell receptor beta chains originate from one sample sequenced in a study of T cells in Graves' hyperthyroidism and ophthalmopathy. TCR beta CDR3 sequences were amplified from RNA transcripts. An initial round of RT-PCR targeting the TCR CDR3 relied on the HTBI primer set. TCRdb re-derived calls from the multiplex PCR reads in MiXCR, one entry per CDR3 protein. The profile covers approximately 150,000 distinct CDR3 sequences, with over 8% appearing a single time and 22% taken by the ten largest. The sequencing sample was made of blood. The receptors here all came from a woman under 30 with Graves' hyperthyroidism that later progressed to Graves' ophthalmopathy.

This clonotype was recorded many times. The V and J genes are TRBV7-9 and TRBJ2-7, with D unresolved. Germline V lookup: CDR1 SEHNR, CDR2 FQNEAQ (reference sequence). V lost 5 bases and J lost 7, with 9 bases in between. This CDR3 contains 11 residues. In DNA, the CDR3 is TGTGCCAGCAGCCCCCTTTTTGAGCAGTACTTC. Encoded protein: CASSPLFEQYF.

This rearrangement joins TRBV5-6 to TRBJ1-4, with no clear D. There are 15 residues in the CDR3. Germline V gene lookup returns CDR1 SGHDT and CDR2 YYEEEE. V was shortened by 0 bases and J by 0 bases, with 6 bases between the two germline ends. CDR3 loop: CASSLVGPTNEKLFF. CDR3 coding DNA: TGTGCCAGCAGCTTGGTGGGCCCAACTAATGAAAAACTGTTTTTT.

This clonotype was seen many times. The chain couples TRBV12-3 or TRBV12-4 to TRBJ2-2; possibly TRBD1 for D (5 bases). This CDR3 comprises 14 residues. Trimming left V 7 bases short and J 5 bases short, with 14 bases between. CDR3 nucleotides: TGTGCCAGCATCAAAGGGGTTGGGACCGGGGAGCTGTTTTTT. Translation gives CASIKGVGTGELFF.

CDR3 in amino acids: CSASSLADAYNEQFF. The CDR3 bases are TGCAGTGCTAGTAGTCTAGCGGACGCCTACAATGAGCAGTTCTTC. The chain carries TRBV20-1 and TRBJ2-1; 7 bases match TRBD2. The CDR3 totals 15 residues. After removal of 3 bases from V and 2 bases from J, the junction contained 7 bases not matched to a gene. Looked up from germline, CDR1 is DFQATT and CDR2 is SNEGSKA (reference sequence).

The table lists this clonotype with many counts. V is TRBV5-1 and J is TRBJ2-1, with D perhaps being TRBD1 or TRBD2 (6 bases each). V was clipped by 4 bases and J by 6 bases, with 14 bases between them. The CDR3 has 14 amino acids. Germline-derived CDR1 and CDR2 are SGHRS and YFSETQ. The CDR3 is CASSAGGGLNEQFF. The DNA of the CDR3 is TGCGCCAGCAGCGCCGGAGGGGGTCTCAATGAGCAGTTCTTC.

This clonotype was counted at least ten times. V usage is TRBV5-8 and J usage is TRBJ2-7; unclear D gene. The CDR3 has 14 residues. Germline loops: CDR1 SGHTS, CDR2 YDEGEE. V lost 4 bases and J lost 6, with 17 bases in between. The CDR3 DNA follows: TGTGCCAGCAGCCCTTTCACCCGGGCATCCGAGCAGTACTTC. Translating gives CASSPFTRASEQYF. The variable domain in full, completed from reference TRBV5-8 and TRBJ2-7, reads EAGVTQSPTHLIKTRGQQATLRCSPISGHTSVYWYQQALGLGLQFLLWYDEGEERNRGNFPPRFSGRQFPNYSSELNVNALELEDSALYLCASSPFTRASEQYFGPGTRLTVT.

Many counts were recorded for this clonotype. The CDR3 spells CASSSPGGGRSYNEQFF. The CDR3 DNA reads as TGTGCCAGCAGTTCCCCCGGGGGCGGGAGATCCTACAATGAGCAGTTCTTC. This chain connects TRBV27 to TRBJ2-1; TRBD2 might be the D (7 bases). This CDR3 is built from 17 residues. The V gene's germline CDR1 is MNHEY and CDR2 SMNVEV (reference sequence). V was shortened by 4 bases and J by 1 base, with 17 bases between the two germline ends.

The chain links TRBV9 to TRBJ2-1, with a weak D call TRBD2 (6 bases). Germline CDR1 and CDR2: SGDLS and YYNGEE. The V end lost 2 bases, the J end lost 0 bases, and 24 bases lay between the germline ends. The CDR3 is 20 residues long. CDR3 sequence reads: CASSVQAGTPPASSYNEQFF. CDR3 sequence (DNA): TGTGCCAGCAGCGTTCAGGCGGGGACCCCACCCGCAAGCTCCTACAATGAGCAGTTCTTC.

The sample holds many counts of this clonotype. The chain employs TRBV12-3 or TRBV12-4 and TRBJ1-5; TRBD1 agrees at 11 bases. The trim removed 3 bases at V and 6 bases at J, leaving 4 bases unmatched. CDR3 length: 15 amino acids. The CDR3: CASSLLGQGAQPQHF. The CDR3 DNA sequence: TGTGCCAGCAGTTTGCTTGGACAGGGGGCTCAGCCCCAGCATTTT.

The chain combines TRBV7-2 with TRBJ2-5; 9 bases are a match to TRBD1. CDR1 and CDR2 (germline): SGHTA, FQGNSA. The CDR3 runs 16 residues. After removal of 6 bases from V and 5 bases from J, the junction contained 13 bases not matched to a gene. DNA for the CDR3: TGTGCCAGCAGTCCGGATCTACAGGGGGCCGGGGAGACCCAGTACTTC. This translates into CASSPDLQGAGETQYF.

This clonotype occurred many times. This chain connects TRBV19 to TRBJ2-5; possibly TRBD1 or TRBD2 for D (5 bases each). CDR3 length equals 14 residues. Trimming removed 1 base from V and 4 bases from J, with 10 bases in between. Per the germline V gene, CDR1 is LNHDA and CDR2 is SQIVND (reference sequence). CDR3 region: CASSIGTGPETQYF. CDR3 sequence (DNA): TGTGCCAGTAGTATAGGGACGGGGCCAGAGACCCAGTACTTC.

This clonotype was seen repeatedly, ten times or more. The J gene is TRBJ1-5, the V gene TRBV3-1; D is undetermined. Germline V gene data show CDR1 as LGHDT and CDR2 as YNNKEL (reference sequence). The CDR3 consists of 15 residues. The V end lost 0 bases, the J end lost 3 bases, and 9 bases lay between the germline ends. The CDR3, as DNA: TGTGCCAGCAGCCAAGATCACGGGTACAATCAGCCCCAGCATTTT. Protein sequence: CASSQDHGYNQPQHF.

At least ten counts were recorded for this clonotype. V usage is TRBV6-1 and J usage is TRBJ1-3, with TRBD1 matching 7 bases. The CDR3 spans 17 residues. CDR1 MNHNS and CDR2 SASEGT come from the germline V gene. V lost 1 base and J lost 3; bases outside the gene matches: 9. Written as DNA, the CDR3 is TGTGCCAGCAGTGAAGTAGGAGGAGGGGGCCGTGGAAACACCATATATTTT. Its protein product is CASSEVGGGGRGNTIYF.

The chain is built from TRBV27 and TRBJ2-1, with a tentative D call TRBD1 (6 bases). CDR1 is MNHEY, CDR2 SMNVEV, per germline (reference sequence). The CDR3 extends over 16 amino acids. Trimming removed 5 bases at V and 4 bases at J, with 18 bases between. In DNA, the CDR3 is TGTGCCAGCAGTCAACGGTCGGGACACCGATACAATGAGCAGTTCTTC. It is translated as CASSQRSGHRYNEQFF.

This clonotype was observed at least ten times. The V gene is TRBV3-1, the J gene TRBJ1-6; 7 nucleotides match TRBD1. This CDR3 is built from 16 residues. The junction had 10 bases not matched to a gene; V was cut back by 4 bases and J by 7 bases. CDR1 LGHDT and CDR2 YNNKEL come from the germline V gene (reference sequence). The DNA of the CDR3 is TGTGCCAGCAGCCGCGGACAGGCGAGTTCAAATTCACCCCTCCACTTT. It encodes CASSRGQASSNSPLHF.

Remarks on this clonotype: Its ends do not fully match the called genes, so a read error is possible. The chain links TRBV2 to TRBJ1-3; D gene ambiguous. This CDR3 has 14 residues. Germline-derived CDR1 and CDR2 are SNHLY and FYNNEI. In DNA, the CDR3 is TGTGCCAGCAGTGAGAGGGTAACTGGAAACACCTTATATTTT. Translation gives CASSERVTGNTLYF.

This clonotype was counted many times. The chain has TRBV9 and TRBJ2-3; maybe TRBD1 (5 bases). This CDR3 is built from 14 residues. V lost 0 bases and J lost 1, with 6 bases in between. Germline V gene sequence: CDR1 SGDLS, CDR2 YYNGEE. The CDR3 here is CASSVEGRTDTQYF. CDR3 DNA sequence: TGTGCCAGCAGCGTAGAGGGGCGCACAGATACGCAGTATTTT.

Details on this clonotype: A read error may be the cause here, since a much bigger clone is one base away. V gene TRBV7-9 combines with J gene TRBJ2-1; 12 bases line up with TRBD2. CDR1 is SEHNR, CDR2 FQNEAQ, per germline (reference sequence). This CDR3 is built from 20 residues. The CDR3 protein is CANSLGLLTARLAGVSEQFF. The CDR3, as DNA: TGTGCCAACAGCTTAGGCCTCTTGACGGCCAGACTAGCGGGAGTGAGTGAGCAGTTCTTC.

This clonotype was found many times. This chain links TRBV12-3 or TRBV12-4 with TRBJ2-2; D is uncertain. V lost 2 bases and J lost 7, with 8 bases in between. The CDR3 is 13 residues long. The CDR3 reads CASSLSRNGELFF. CDR3 nucleotides: TGTGCCAGCAGTTTATCGAGAAACGGGGAGCTGTTTTTT.

This clonotype appeared many times. The chain uses TRBV14 and TRBJ1-1; possible D gene TRBD1, 6 bases. From germline, CDR1 is SGHDN and CDR2 FVKESK. The CDR3 sequence is 16 residues long. The V end was cut by 0 bases, the J end by 7 bases, with 18 bases between. As DNA, the CDR3 is TGTGCCAGCAGCCAAGATTACGGGACATACCCCTATGAAGCTTTCTTT. This codes for CASSQDYGTYPYEAFF.

This clonotype has more than one count but fewer than ten. The rearrangement uses TRBV18 and TRBJ2-1; 11 bases line up with TRBD1. With V trimmed by 3 bases and J by 8 bases, 12 bases remained unmatched. Per germline, CDR1 KGHSH and CDR2 LQKENI. The CDR3 contains 17 residues. The DNA for the CDR3 is TGTGCCAGCTCACCGAGCACAGGACAGGGGGCGAGCTATGAGCAGTTCTTC. Protein product: CASSPSTGQGASYEQFF.

This clonotype was picked up many times. This chain links TRBV10-3 with TRBJ2-5; D possibly uses TRBD1 or TRBD2 (7 bases each). The V and J ends lost 3 bases and 10 bases respectively, with 27 bases between them. The length of the CDR3 is 17 residues. Germline CDR1 reads ENHRY; CDR2 reads SYGVKD. CDR3 region: CAISDTFDRAVERGQYF. DNA for the CDR3: TGTGCCATCAGTGATACGTTCGACAGGGCCGTAGAGCGGGGCCAGTACTTC.

This clonotype was seen a few times. This sequence joins TRBV15 and TRBJ2-2; no clear D. There are 14 residues in the CDR3. From germline, CDR1 is LNHNV and CDR2 YYDKDF (reference sequence). V lost 0 bases and J 3 bases, leaving 5 bases between the germline ends. The CDR3 reads CATSRDWDTGELFF. The CDR3 nucleotides read TGTGCCACCAGCAGAGACTGGGACACCGGGGAGCTGTTTTTT.

This clonotype was picked up a small number of times. CDR3 sequence: CASSRQGRDEAFF. DNA of the CDR3: TGCGCCAGCAGCCGACAGGGTCGGGATGAAGCTTTCTTT. The chain joins TRBV4-1 to TRBJ1-1; 7 bases fit TRBD1. Germline V gene sequence: CDR1 MGHRA, CDR2 YSYEKL. The CDR3 has 13 residues. Trimming removed 4 bases from V and 7 bases from J; junction bases left unmatched: 6.

This sequence joins TRBV6-1 and TRBJ1-1, with a possible D match to TRBD1 (5 bases). Germline lookup yields CDR1 MNHNS and CDR2 SASEGT. This CDR3 has 14 amino acids. The germline V and J ends were trimmed by 6 bases and 13 bases, with 24 bases remaining between them. The CDR3 nucleotides are TGTGCCAGCAGCGACGGGACGGGAATTGGGTTGGATTTCTTT. The encoded protein is CASSDGTGIGLDFF.

The chain joins TRBV20-1 to TRBJ2-5; tentative D call: TRBD2 (6 bases). Germline V gives CDR1 DFQATT, CDR2 SNEGSKA (reference sequence). Trimming removed 3 bases at V and 5 bases at J, with 22 bases between. The CDR3 sequence is 16 residues long. The CDR3 region has the DNA TGCAGTGCTAGTGGTGTTGCGGGGCCCCATCAGGAGACCCAGTACTTC. Protein: CSASGVAGPHQETQYF.

With respect to this clonotype: Since a much larger clone is just one base distant, this may be a read error. V and J are TRBV6-1 and TRBJ1-3; 7 nucleotides line up with TRBD1. The CDR3 has 15 residues. Germline-derived CDR1 and CDR2 are MNHNS and SASEGT. The CDR3 here is CVSSEGGGGGNTIYF. As DNA, the CDR3 is TGTGTCAGCAGTGAAGGAGGGGGCGGTGGAAACACCATATATTTT.

This clonotype was detected ten times or more. The genes are TRBV20-1 and TRBJ2-1; either TRBD1 or TRBD2 may supply D (5 bases each). Germline V gene sequence: CDR1 DFQATT, CDR2 SNEGSKA (reference sequence). This CDR3 is built from 13 residues. Here the CDR3 reads CRAGKGFDNEQFF. CDR3 nucleotide sequence: TGCAGGGCCGGGAAGGGGTTTGACAATGAGCAGTTCTTC.

On this clonotype itself: A much more abundant neighbour one base away suggests this may be a read error. The chain recombines TRBV3-1 with TRBJ1-5, with D possibly being TRBD1 (6 bases). The CDR3 totals 15 residues. CDR1 LGHDT and CDR2 YNNKEL come from the germline V gene (reference sequence). V dropped 4 bases and J dropped 6 bases, with 16 bases sitting between them. CDR3 sequence: CASSPFTGISQPQHF. The CDR3 region has the DNA TGTGCCAGCAGCCCGTTTACAGGGATTTCTCAGCCCCAGCATTTT.

In its sample, this clonotype was seen many times. The chain combines TRBV30 with TRBJ2-1; weak D call: TRBD2 (6 bases). Germline V CDR1 and CDR2: GTSNPN, SVGIG (reference sequence). Trimming removed 7 bases at V and 6 bases at J, with 19 bases between. The CDR3 has 14 residues. CDR3 nucleotide sequence: TGTGCCTCGGACGGCGGGGTCCTCGGCAATGAGCAGTTCTTC. Translated, it gives CASDGGVLGNEQFF.

The chain combines TRBV2 with TRBJ2-5; maybe TRBD1 (6 bases). Looked up from germline, CDR1 is SNHLY and CDR2 is FYNNEI. The CDR3 has 15 residues. Deletions cut 1 base from V and 4 bases from J, with 13 bases between. The CDR3 here is CASSEVHRVGETQYF. The CDR3, as DNA: TGTGCCAGCAGTGAAGTACACAGGGTCGGAGAGACCCAGTACTTC.

Of note for this clonotype: Since a much larger clone is just one base distant, this may be a read error. V is TRBV10-3 and J is TRBJ2-2, with D maybe TRBD2 (6 bases). V lost 4 bases and J lost 6, with 12 bases in between. Germline V gene data show CDR1 as ENHRY and CDR2 as SYGVKD. The CDR3 extends over 14 amino acids. CDR3 amino acids: CAISAGVNAGELFF. CDR3 nucleotide sequence: TGTGCCATCAGTGCGGGGGTTAACGCCGGGGAGCTGTTTTTT.